This T cell receptor beta chain originates from a study of OX40 agonist ivuxolimab in advanced cancers. Study-wide context: Of the participants, under 50% had some prior anti-PD-1, anti-PD-L1 or anti-CTLA-4 therapy, which was allowed. Partial responses occurred in three patients (one hepatocellular carcinoma, two cutaneous melanoma).

Study-level points and caveats: Within 6 weeks, CD4+ and CD8+ blood T cells expanded clonally at 0.1 to 3.0 mg/kg.

Sequenced by immunoSEQ multiplex PCR; TCRdb stores in-frame clones only, minus some. The sample lists tens of thousands of clones, approximately 90% seen once, with approximately 0.94% in the top ten. Autoimmune disease history or systemic immunosuppression meant exclusion. The germline V and J ends were trimmed by 1 base and 7 bases, with 5 bases remaining between them. This CDR3 spans 12 amino acids. The germline gives CDR1 SGHAT, CDR2 FQNNGV. On this clone: Its target is not known.

The sequencing used CD4+ or CD8+ T cells sorted from blood, collected in a trial of the OX40 agonist ivuxolimab. This sequence joins TRBV11-2 and TRBJ2-1, with D uncertain. The receptor was derived from an adult with an advanced solid tumor such as melanoma, head and neck, liver or kidney cancer. CDR3 bases: TGTGCCAGCAGCTTAGGTCTTAATGAGCAGTTCTTC. Amino acid sequence: CASSLGLNEQFF.